The 22 T cell receptor beta chains presented below share a single source sample, sequenced in a study of cytomegalovirus exposure and HLA in healthy donors. 13 Jbeta primers and 60 Vbeta primers were used for the PCR. Assay: immunoSEQ multiplex PCR; the TCRdb copy retains only in-frame clones and omits some. The sample lists 150,000 to 200,000 clones; about 80% were seen once. Sequenced sample: PBMCs. Every receptor here comes from a man aged 25-40 years in good health and CMV-seropositive.

This clone was counted only a few times. This chain connects TRBV27 to TRBJ1-5; weak D call: TRBD1 (5 bases). V lost 3 bases and J lost 3, with 12 bases in between. CDR3 length: 15 residues. Germline V gene sequence: CDR1 MNHEY, CDR2 SMNVEV (reference sequence). The chain's CDR3 is CASSLNQGPNQPQHF. In DNA form, the CDR3 reads TGTGCCAGCAGTTTGAATCAGGGTCCCAATCAGCCCCAGCATTTT.

The gene calls are TRBV5-4 and TRBJ2-5, with TRBD2 matching 9 bases. This CDR3 spans 16 amino acids. CDR1 and CDR2 (germline): SGHNT, YYREEE (reference sequence). J lost 4 bases, V lost 6 bases, and 13 bases had no gene match. The chain's CDR3 is CASTDGDSGGGETQYF. The DNA of the CDR3 is TGTGCCAGCACTGACGGGGATAGCGGGGGAGGAGAGACCCAGTACTTC.

V is TRBV5-1 and J is TRBJ2-3; TRBD1 is a possible D gene (5 bases). Germline assignment: CDR1 SGHRS and CDR2 YFSETQ. This CDR3 comprises 17 residues. Trimming stripped 0 bases from V and 4 bases from J, with 18 bases between. The CDR3 protein is CASSLGPRGTSADTQYF. The CDR3 DNA is TGCGCCAGCAGCTTGGGCCCAAGGGGCACCAGCGCAGATACGCAGTATTTT.

This clone was recorded only once. This chain connects TRBV18 to TRBJ1-4; a weak D match, TRBD1 (5 bases). The ends were cut back, 2 bases at V and 3 bases at J, with 7 bases in the middle. The CDR3 length is 14 residues. Germline V gene sequence: CDR1 KGHSH, CDR2 LQKENI. CDR3: CASSPRGANEKLFF. DNA for the CDR3: TGTGCCAGCTCACCAAGGGGCGCTAATGAAAAACTGTTTTTT.

The genes are TRBV9 and TRBJ2-3; D is unclear. Deletions cut 0 bases from V and 0 bases from J, with 8 bases between. Germline CDR1 is SGDLS and CDR2 is YYNGEE. CDR3 length: 15 amino acids. As DNA, the CDR3 is TGTGCCAGCAGCGTAGTACTTTCTAGCACAGATACGCAGTATTTT. Translating it yields CASSVVLSSTDTQYF. Drawing the rest from reference TRBV9 and TRBJ2-3, the complete variable domain is DSGVTQTPKHLITATGQRVTLRCSPRSGDLSVYWYQQSLDQGLQFLIQYYNGEERAKGNILERFSAQQFPDLHSELNLSSLELGDSALYFCASSVVLSSTDTQYFGPGTRLTVL.

The CDR3, as DNA: TGTGCCAGCTCACCCCTAGGGGGAGCTACTCCGTCCTACGAGCAGTACTTC. It codes for CASSPLGGATPSYEQYF. The genes are TRBV18 and TRBJ2-7; D possibly corresponds to TRBD1 (6 bases). Trimming cost V 3 bases and J 1 base, with 19 bases left between them. Germline V gives CDR1 KGHSH, CDR2 LQKENI. The CDR3 length is 17 residues.

The J gene is TRBJ2-5, the V gene TRBV20-1, with D unresolved. Germline loops: CDR1 DFQATT, CDR2 SNEGSKA (reference sequence). The length of the CDR3 is 11 residues. The V end was cut by 5 bases, the J end by 2 bases, with 6 bases between. CDR3 in DNA: TGCAGTGCTGAGCTACAAGAGACCCAGTACTTC. Its protein is CSAELQETQYF.

The chain joins TRBV18 to TRBJ2-7; 8 bases match TRBD2. This CDR3 region has 12 residues. The germline V gene has CDR1 KGHSH and CDR2 LQKENI. V shed 3 bases, J shed 5 bases, and the junction held 0 bases outside the gene matches. CDR3 sequence: CASSPTSDEQYF. For the CDR3, the DNA is TGTGCCAGCTCACCGACTAGCGACGAGCAGTACTTC. Drawing the rest from reference TRBV18 and TRBJ2-7, the complete variable domain is NAGVMQNPRHLVRRRGQEARLRCSPMKGHSHVYWYRQLPEEGLKFMVYLQKENIIDESGMPKERFSAEFPKEGPSILRIQQVVRGDSAAYFCASSPTSDEQYFGPGTRLTVT.

This chain joins TRBV7-9 and TRBJ2-1; tentatively, D is TRBD2 (6 bases). The CDR3 is 16 residues long. Germline CDR1 is SEHNR and CDR2 is FQNEAQ (reference sequence). V was shortened by 5 bases and J by 4 bases, with 18 bases between the two germline ends. CDR3 DNA sequence: TGTGCCAGCAGCGCAGCCTCTGCGGGGATTTACAATGAGCAGTTCTTC. Encoded protein: CASSAASAGIYNEQFF. The full variable domain, its missing parts supplied by reference TRBV7-9 and TRBJ2-1, is DTGVSQNPRHKITKRGQNVTFRCDPISEHNRLYWYRQTLGQGPEFLTYFQNEAQLEKSRLLSDRFSAERPKGSFSTLEIQRTEQGDSAMYLCASSAASAGIYNEQFFGPGTRLTVL.

With regard to this clone: The same CDR3 also results from other DNA sequences found in this sample. The chain uses TRBV27 and TRBJ1-2, with no clear D. V lost 2 bases and J lost 3, with 10 bases in between. The CDR3 has 14 residues. Per the germline V gene, CDR1 is MNHEY and CDR2 is SMNVEV (reference sequence). The CDR3 sequence is CASSLGGRDYGYTF. As DNA, the CDR3 is TGTGCCAGCAGTTTAGGAGGGAGGGACTATGGCTACACCTTC.

The chain has TRBV6-5 and TRBJ2-5, with D perhaps TRBD2 (6 bases). The CDR3 has 15 amino acids. V shed 6 bases and J shed 1 base, with 15 bases lying between them. The germline V gene has CDR1 MNHEY and CDR2 SVGAGI. CDR3 in DNA: TGTGCCAGCAGCCTAGGCGGGGCGGTCCAAGAGACCCAGTACTTC. This gives the protein CASSLGGAVQETQYF.

This clone turned up a few times. The chain recombines TRBV25-1 with TRBJ2-7, with 11 positions matching TRBD2. This CDR3 region has 14 residues. The V gene's germline CDR1 is MGHDK and CDR2 SYGVNS. Losses at the gene ends were 8 bases for V and 7 bases for J; bases not matched to a gene: 10. The CDR3 spells CASATSGAVAEQYF. CDR3 DNA sequence: TGTGCCAGCGCGACTAGCGGGGCGGTTGCAGAGCAGTACTTC.

The V call is TRBV7-9, the J call TRBJ2-5; 10 bases agree with TRBD2. Germline CDR1 reads SEHNR; CDR2 reads FQNEAQ (reference sequence). The junction had 3 bases not matched to a gene; V was cut back by 9 bases and J by 2 bases. This CDR3 spans 13 amino acids. CDR3 residues: CASQRGGQETQYF. CDR3 nucleotide sequence: TGTGCCAGTCAGCGGGGGGGGCAAGAGACCCAGTACTTC.

The chain employs TRBV7-3 and TRBJ2-7; TRBD2 agrees at 7 bases. V was clipped by 1 base and J by 5 bases; unmatched bases: 2. Germline V gene lookup returns CDR1 SGHTA and CDR2 FQGTGA. The CDR3 consists of 13 residues. Written as DNA, the CDR3 is TGTGCCAGCAGCTTAATCGCGGGGGACGAGCAGTACTTC. This encodes CASSLIAGDEQYF.

The chain joins TRBV7-8 to TRBJ1-5; TRBD1 is a possible D gene (5 bases). The CDR3 totals 15 residues. Germline CDR1 and CDR2: SGHVS and FQNEAQ. The V gene lost 2 bases and the J gene lost 2 bases, with 10 bases spanning the gap. The CDR3: CASSLSRVGNQPQHF. CDR3 DNA sequence: TGTGCCAGCAGCTTAAGCAGGGTGGGCAATCAGCCCCAGCATTTT.

A single count supports this clone. This chain's CDR3 is CASSPSAGIAFF. CDR3 in DNA: TGTGCCAGCAGCCCTTCGGCAGGGATTGCTTTCTTT. V is TRBV27 and J is TRBJ1-1, with D possibly matching TRBD1 (5 bases). The CDR3 totals 12 residues. CDR1 is MNHEY and CDR2 is SMNVEV in the germline V gene (reference sequence). The V end was cut by 6 bases, the J end by 11 bases, with 16 bases between.

This chain connects TRBV5-1 to TRBJ1-2, with 7 bases aligning to TRBD1. Germline assignment: CDR1 SGHRS and CDR2 YFSETQ. V dropped 3 bases and J dropped 6; count of bases not matched to a gene: 5. The CDR3 runs 13 residues. CDR3 bases: TGCGCCAGCAGCTCCGGGACAGCCAATGGCTACACCTTC. Protein product: CASSSGTANGYTF.

This chain connects TRBV6-1 to TRBJ2-7, with 8 bases lining up with TRBD1. Germline V lookup: CDR1 MNHNS, CDR2 SASEGT. CDR3 size: 14 residues. J was trimmed by 5 bases and V by 9 bases; bases with no gene match: 12. This CDR3 is CASDPWTGRNEQYF. CDR3 DNA sequence: TGTGCCAGTGACCCCTGGACAGGGAGGAACGAGCAGTACTTC.

This chain connects TRBV7-8 to TRBJ2-1, with TRBD2 as a possible D gene (5 bases). V lost 3 bases and J lost 5, with 20 bases in between. Germline V CDR1 and CDR2: SGHVS, FQNEAQ. The CDR3 is 17 residues long. The chain's CDR3 is CASSFRRSGIKNNEQFF. DNA for the CDR3: TGTGCCAGCAGCTTCCGGCGGAGCGGAATTAAGAACAATGAGCAGTTCTTC.

The chain is built from TRBV2 and TRBJ2-3; 11 nucleotides align to TRBD2. The CDR3 is 15 residues long. The V and J ends lost 5 bases and 5 bases, in that order; junction bases with no gene match: 6. Germline CDR1 is SNHLY and CDR2 is FYNNEI. Written as DNA, the CDR3 is TGTGCCAGCAGTTATACTAGCGGGAGAGGAGATACGCAGTATTTT. This gives the protein CASSYTSGRGDTQYF.

J is TRBJ1-2 and V is TRBV7-9; tentative D call: TRBD1 (6 bases). The CDR3 spans 14 residues. The ends were cut back, 1 base at V and 6 bases at J, with 12 bases in the middle. CDR1 is SEHNR and CDR2 is FQNEAQ in the germline V gene (reference sequence). As DNA, the CDR3 is TGTGCCAGCAGCTTAGTATCCAGGGGCCATGGCTACACCTTC. Translating gives CASSLVSRGHGYTF.

The V and J genes are TRBV6-7 and TRBJ1-2; D possibly corresponds to TRBD1 (6 bases). TRBV6-7 is given ORF status, its function remaining uncertain. Deletions cut 6 bases from V and 4 bases from J, with 27 bases between. The CDR3 is 18 residues long. The CDR3 loop reads CASRLRGTLLRGIYGYTF. In DNA form, the CDR3 reads TGTGCCAGCAGGCTTAGGGGGACACTCTTAAGAGGGATCTATGGCTACACCTTC.